The next 29 T cell receptor beta chains were all read from a single sample in a study of T cells in Graves' hyperthyroidism and ophthalmopathy. RNA transcripts provided the source from which TCR beta CDR3 regions were amplified. HTBI primers were the set used in a first-round RT-PCR of the TCR CDR3. TCRdb reanalysed the multiplex PCR reads using MiXCR and keeps one entry per CDR3 protein. The repertoire has 600,000 to 750,000 distinct CDR3 sequences, approximately 15% of them found once; the top ten carry around 15%. Sequenced material: blood. The receptors originated from a man aged 45 to 65 with Graves' hyperthyroidism.

A few counts support this clonotype. The chain combines TRBV14 with TRBJ2-1, with D uncertain. Germline loops: CDR1 SGHDN, CDR2 FVKESK. V shed 1 base and J shed 7 bases, with 11 bases lying between them. This CDR3 is 14 amino acids long. The CDR3 DNA is TGTGCCAGCAGCCAAGGTATAATGAGGAATGAGCAGTTCTTC. This codes for CASSQGIMRNEQFF.

This clonotype was found many times. The CDR3 loop reads CASSIDGEGDYEQYF. CDR3 nucleotide sequence: TGTGCCAGCAGTATTGACGGGGAGGGAGACTACGAGCAGTACTTC. The rearrangement joins TRBV27 to TRBJ2-7, with 7 nucleotides matching TRBD2. This CDR3 has 15 amino acids. Germline V gene data show CDR1 as MNHEY and CDR2 as SMNVEV (reference sequence). Unmatched junction bases numbered 10, after V lost 5 bases and J lost 3 bases.

Worth noting for this clonotype: One base away lies a much larger clone, so this may be a sequencing read error. The chain is built from TRBV5-1 and TRBJ2-5; 7 bases fit TRBD1. Per the germline V gene, CDR1 is SGHRS and CDR2 is YFSETQ. The CDR3 covers 15 residues. Here the CDR3 DNA reads TGTGCCAGCAGCTTCGAAGACAGGGCCAGGGAGACCCAGTACTTC. Translating gives CASSFEDRARETQYF.

This clonotype was seen a handful of times. The V call is TRBV12-3 or TRBV12-4, the J call TRBJ1-2; D is perhaps TRBD1 (6 bases). This CDR3 has 14 residues. The V end lost 5 bases, the J end lost 4 bases, and 14 bases lay between the germline ends. CDR3 bases: TGTGCCAGCAGTCCTACAGGGTTGGTCTATGGCTACACCTTC. Residues: CASSPTGLVYGYTF.

This clonotype was recorded many times. V and J are TRBV12-3 or TRBV12-4 and TRBJ2-1; no clear D. The CDR3 has 15 residues. Trimming took 1 base from V and 0 from J, leaving 7 bases between them. The CDR3 coding sequence is TGTGCCAGCAGTTTAGTACTTGGCTCCTACAATGAGCAGTTCTTC. Translated: CASSLVLGSYNEQFF.

The chain is built from TRBV30 and TRBJ1-5, with 8 nucleotides matching TRBD1. In germline, CDR1 is GTSNPN, CDR2 SVGIG (reference sequence). CDR3 length: 14 amino acids. Trimming cost V 4 bases and J 3 bases; bases outside gene matches: 5. DNA for the CDR3: TGTGCCTGGAACACAGGGGGGACCAATCAGCCCCAGCATTTT. This translates into CAWNTGGTNQPQHF. Filled out from reference TRBV30 and TRBJ1-5, the complete variable domain reads SQTIHQWPATLVQPVGSPLSLECTVEGTSNPNLYWYRQAAGRGLQLLFYSVGIGQISSEVPQNLSASRPQDRQFILSSKKLLLSDSGFYLCAWNTGGTNQPQHFGDGTRLSIL.

This clonotype has a count of ten or more. The CDR3 DNA reads TGTGCCAGCAGTTTATTGGCTAGCCCACCGGGGAAAGAGCAGTACTTC. Translated: CASSLLASPPGKEQYF. The rearrangement joins TRBV27 to TRBJ2-7; a weak D match, TRBD2 (5 bases). Between the trimmed V and J ends, which lost 1 base and 7 bases, there was a span of 20 bases. The CDR3 consists of 16 residues. Germline V gene data show CDR1 as MNHEY and CDR2 as SMNVEV (reference sequence).

This clonotype was counted ten times or more. The chain has TRBV2 and TRBJ1-1; TRBD1 might be the D (6 bases). From germline, CDR1 is SNHLY and CDR2 FYNNEI. V lost 6 bases, J lost 1 base, and 9 bases lay in between. There are 13 residues in the CDR3. CDR3 region: CASRGQQNTEAFF. As DNA, the CDR3 is TGTGCCAGCAGAGGACAGCAGAACACTGAAGCTTTCTTT.

This clonotype was counted ten times or more. This rearrangement joins TRBV10-3 to TRBJ1-3; 11 positions agree with TRBD1. The germline CDR1 and CDR2 sequences are ENHRY and SYGVKD. Germline trimming cut 5 bases from V and 1 base from J; bases unmatched to any gene: 4. The CDR3 spans 16 residues. CDR3 sequence reads: CAISFGQGASGNTIYF. CDR3 nucleotides: TGTGCCATCAGTTTTGGACAGGGGGCTTCTGGAAACACCATATATTTT.

The CDR3 here is CASSFPRQGDSYEQYF. DNA for the CDR3: TGTGCCAGCAGCTTCCCGAGGCAGGGGGACTCCTACGAGCAGTACTTC. V gene TRBV7-9 combines with J gene TRBJ2-7; TRBD1 matches at 7 bases. The CDR3 is made up of 16 amino acids. Germline values: CDR1 SEHNR, CDR2 FQNEAQ (reference sequence). J lost 0 bases, V lost 3 bases, and 8 bases had no gene match. The complete variable domain, with remaining parts taken from reference TRBV7-9 and TRBJ2-7, reads DTGVSQNPRHKITKRGQNVTFRCDPISEHNRLYWYRQTLGQGPEFLTYFQNEAQLEKSRLLSDRFSAERPKGSFSTLEIQRTEQGDSAMYLCASSFPRQGDSYEQYFGPGTRLTVT.

This clonotype was seen more than once but under ten times. The chain is built from TRBV19 and TRBJ1-1, with D possibly being TRBD1 (6 bases). Germline CDR1 LNHDA, CDR2 SQIVND (reference sequence). This CDR3 comprises 14 residues. Trimming stripped 8 bases from V and 5 bases from J, with 18 bases between. CDR3 coding DNA: TGTGCCAGTTCTCACCTTGGACAGCAGACTGAAGCTTTCTTT. This encodes CASSHLGQQTEAFF.

Turning to this clonotype: This may be a read error: a much more frequent sequence differs by one nucleotide. The gene calls are TRBV3-1 and TRBJ1-5; a weak D match, TRBD1 (5 bases). Between the trimmed V and J ends, which lost 1 base and 11 bases, there was a span of 15 bases. The germline V gene has CDR1 LGHDT and CDR2 YNNKEL (reference sequence). CDR3 size: 14 residues. Written as DNA, the CDR3 is TGTGCCAGCAGCCAAGGAGGGACGCAGGCTTCCCAGCATTTT. Its protein is CASSQGGTQASQHF.

This clonotype was observed many times. The rearrangement uses TRBV30 and TRBJ1-1; no firm D call. The CDR3 runs to 13 residues. With 2 bases removed from V and 1 base from J, the gap between germline ends came to 8 bases. Germline CDR1 reads GTSNPN; CDR2 reads SVGIG (reference sequence). CDR3 in amino acids: CAWSWQANTEAFF. The CDR3 DNA sequence: TGTGCCTGGAGTTGGCAGGCGAACACTGAAGCTTTCTTT.

This clonotype came up a few times. The CDR3 DNA follows: TGTGCCAGCAGCTTAGATGTAGGGCCCCAGCATTTT. Translating it yields CASSLDVGPQHF. The V and J genes are TRBV11-2 and TRBJ1-5; D not resolved. The ends were cut back, 0 bases at V and 9 bases at J, with 6 bases in the middle. The germline gives CDR1 SGHAT, CDR2 FQNNGV. This CDR3 has 12 residues.

This clonotype showed up just a few times. The rearrangement uses TRBV28 and TRBJ2-3, with D maybe TRBD1 (5 bases). CDR1 MDHEN and CDR2 SYDVKM come from the germline V gene. Trimming shortened V by 1 base and J by 2 bases, and 22 bases separated the two germline ends. There are 19 residues in the CDR3. The CDR3 protein is CASSLSPASTYGATDTQYF. In DNA, the CDR3 is TGTGCCAGCAGTTTATCTCCAGCGTCGACATATGGGGCCACAGATACGCAGTATTTT.

This clonotype has a count of ten or more. The chain links TRBV28 to TRBJ2-7, with 7 bases aligning to TRBD2. The CDR3 covers 14 residues. The V gene end was trimmed by 3 bases and the J gene end by 3 bases; junction bases not matched to a gene: 5. The V gene's germline CDR1 is MDHEN and CDR2 SYDVKM. Written as DNA, the CDR3 is TGTGCCAGCAGTTTCGAGGGAGGGCACTACGAGCAGTACTTC. Protein sequence: CASSFEGGHYEQYF.

This clonotype appeared a few times. CDR3 loop: CASSSPRDSTGITGETQYF. CDR3 nucleotide sequence: TGTGCCAGCAGTTCCCCAAGGGACTCAACCGGGATCACGGGGGAGACCCAGTACTTC. The J gene is TRBJ2-5, the V gene TRBV2; D perhaps matches TRBD2 (6 bases). Germline V gene data show CDR1 as SNHLY and CDR2 as FYNNEI. Trimming took off 5 bases at V and 5 bases at J, with 30 bases between the two ends. The length of the CDR3 is 19 residues.

The V and J genes are TRBV10-3 and TRBJ2-4, with 7 bases matching TRBD1. Germline lookup yields CDR1 ENHRY and CDR2 SYGVKD. The CDR3 runs 15 residues. V lost 4 bases, J lost 0 bases, and 3 bases stayed unmatched. CDR3 DNA: TGTGCCATCAGTGGGGGACAGCTAGCCAAAAACATTCAGTACTTC. It yields the protein CAISGGQLAKNIQYF.

V is TRBV6-2 or TRBV6-3 and J is TRBJ2-1; 15 nucleotides line up with TRBD2. Losses at the gene ends were 6 bases for V and 15 bases for J; bases not matched to a gene: 9. The germline V gene has CDR1 MNHEY and CDR2 SVGEGT. This CDR3 is 14 amino acids long. CDR3: CASSSGTSGRPWFF. For the CDR3, the DNA is TGTGCCAGCAGCAGTGGGACTAGCGGGAGGCCGTGGTTCTTC.

This clonotype was seen many times. This chain joins TRBV7-6 and TRBJ2-3; TRBD1 matches 10 bases. The CDR3 covers 16 residues. V lost 5 bases to trimming and J lost 5 bases; unmatched junction nucleotides: 10. Per germline, CDR1 SGHVS and CDR2 FNYEAQ. The CDR3 loop is CASSLPPDRGVDTQYF. CDR3 in DNA: TGTGCCAGCAGCCTGCCCCCGGACAGGGGGGTAGATACGCAGTATTTT.

This clonotype was seen repeatedly, ten times or more. The chain combines TRBV12-3 or TRBV12-4 with TRBJ1-1; weak D call: TRBD1 (5 bases). The CDR3 consists of 14 residues. V was cut by 7 bases and J by 4 bases, with 16 bases left in between. DNA of the CDR3: TGTGCCAGCACCCTCCGGGGGGGGAGCACTGAAGCTTTCTTT. Its translation is CASTLRGGSTEAFF.

This clonotype occurred many times. The V gene is TRBV2, the J gene TRBJ2-1, with 11 bases that match TRBD2. V dropped 9 bases and J dropped 4; count of bases not matched to a gene: 5. Germline CDR1 is SNHLY and CDR2 is FYNNEI. CDR3 length: 14 residues. In DNA, the CDR3 is TGTGCCAGATCCGGACTAGCGGGTTACAATGAGCAGTTCTTC. This gives the protein CARSGLAGYNEQFF.

In this sample, this clonotype turned up many times. V gene TRBV28 combines with J gene TRBJ2-7; D is perhaps TRBD2 (6 bases). The CDR3 totals 15 residues. Germline V gene data show CDR1 as MDHEN and CDR2 as SYDVKM. The V and J ends lost 8 bases and 3 bases respectively, with 20 bases between them. The CDR3 sequence: CASSAAAEGLYEQYF. The CDR3 DNA sequence: TGTGCCAGCTCGGCGGCGGCAGAGGGACTCTACGAGCAGTACTTC.

This clonotype was observed a few times. J is TRBJ2-7 and V is TRBV28; 13 bases map to TRBD2. The V and J ends lost 4 bases and 3 bases, in that order; junction bases with no gene match: 3. Germline-derived CDR1 and CDR2 are MDHEN and SYDVKM. The CDR3 is 15 residues long. The CDR3 reads CASSWTSGSYYEQYF. The CDR3 bases are TGTGCCAGCAGTTGGACTAGCGGGAGCTACTACGAGCAGTACTTC.

At least ten counts were recorded for this clonotype. The J gene is TRBJ1-2, the V gene TRBV20-1, with a tentative D call TRBD1 (5 bases). CDR1 and CDR2 from the germline V gene are DFQATT and SNEGSKA (reference sequence). Trimming removed 6 bases at V and 2 bases at J, with 13 bases between. The CDR3 contains 13 residues. The CDR3, as DNA: TGCAGTGCCCCCTCCGGGGACAACTATGGCTACACCTTC. Translating gives CSAPSGDNYGYTF.

V gene TRBV19 combines with J gene TRBJ2-1; 7 bases map to TRBD2. This CDR3 is built from 17 residues. V lost 5 bases to trimming and J lost 6 bases; unmatched junction nucleotides: 16. Germline V gives CDR1 LNHDA, CDR2 SQIVND (reference sequence). Written as DNA, the CDR3 is TGTGCCAGTAGTCACCCGTCCGGGACTAAGCCCCCCAATGAGCAGTTCTTC. Translation: CASSHPSGTKPPNEQFF.

This clonotype was seen repeatedly, ten times or more. The chain couples TRBV9 to TRBJ2-5; 8 nucleotides line up with TRBD2. CDR3 length: 17 residues. The germline V gene encodes CDR1 SGDLS and CDR2 YYNGEE. Unmatched junction bases numbered 11, after V lost 0 bases and J lost 4 bases. The CDR3 coding sequence is TGTGCCAGCAGCGTAGACCCACTAGCGGCTGCGGGAGAGACCCAGTACTTC. Its translation: CASSVDPLAAAGETQYF.

This clonotype was observed many times. The CDR3 bases are TGTGCCAGCGGTCTGGGCCTTAGCTCCTACAATGAGCAGTTCTTC. This gives the protein CASGLGLSSYNEQFF. The chain carries TRBV2 and TRBJ2-1; D is unresolved. The CDR3 consists of 15 residues. Germline loops: CDR1 SNHLY, CDR2 FYNNEI. V gave up 8 bases and J gave up 0 bases, with 14 bases separating them.

About this clonotype: This sequence may be a read error, since a much larger clone differs from it by one base. This chain uses TRBV30 with TRBJ2-7; D not resolved. Per the germline V gene, CDR1 is GTSNPN and CDR2 is SVGIG (reference sequence). The length of the CDR3 is 11 residues. V lost 5 bases and J 7 bases, leaving 12 bases between the germline ends. The chain's CDR3 is CAWVLSREQYF. The CDR3 DNA reads as TGTGCCTGGGTATTAAGTCGGGAGCAGTACTTC. Full variable domain (rest looked up from reference TRBV30 and TRBJ2-7): SQTIHQWPATLVQPVGSPLSLECTVEGTSNPNLYWYRQAAGRGLQLLFYSVGIGQISSEVPQNLSASRPQDRQFILSSKKLLLSDSGFYLCAWVLSREQYFGPGTRLTVT.